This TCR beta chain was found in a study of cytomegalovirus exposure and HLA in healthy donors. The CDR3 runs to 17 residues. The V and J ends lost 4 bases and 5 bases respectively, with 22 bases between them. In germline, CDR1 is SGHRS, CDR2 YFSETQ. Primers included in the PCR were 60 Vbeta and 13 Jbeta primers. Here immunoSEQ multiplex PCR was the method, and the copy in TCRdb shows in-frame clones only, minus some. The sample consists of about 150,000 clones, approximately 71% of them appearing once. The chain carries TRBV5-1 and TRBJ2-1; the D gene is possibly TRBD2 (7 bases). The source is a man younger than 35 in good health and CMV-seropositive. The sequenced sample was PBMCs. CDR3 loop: CASSPGVGGVINNEQFF. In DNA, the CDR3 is TGCGCCAGCAGCCCCGGGGTAGGGGGGGTCATCAACAATGAGCAGTTCTTC.